This TCR beta chain was sequenced in a study of CD8 T cells in Susac syndrome. Turning to the study itself: The sequenced Susac syndrome patients included about 6 who had clinically active disease and about 8 who were in remission.

It was with random hexamers that about 0.45 to 1 ug RNA was reverse transcribed. It was immunoSEQ multiplex PCR that amplified TCR beta CDR3 across 54 Vbeta and 13 Jbeta. MiXCR, run by TCRdb on the immunoSEQ multiplex PCR reads, gives a single entry per CDR3 protein. The sample lists around 100,000 distinct CDR3 sequences; about 95% were seen once. Sequencing targeted TCR beta in T cells from blood (CD8+ and CD4+). The sequencing input was CD8+ T cells from PBMCs. The receptor was isolated from a human donor with Susac syndrome.

The DNA for the CDR3 is TGTGCCAGCAGCAGTACGAGTTGGGAGCTGTTTTTT. Its protein is CASSSTSWELFF. The V call is TRBV7-2, the J call TRBJ2-2; no clear D gene. The CDR3 runs to 12 residues. Germline lookup yields CDR1 SGHTA and CDR2 FQGNSA. Trimming stripped 5 bases from V and 9 bases from J, with 10 bases between.